Only a few counts were recorded for the clone carrying this T cell receptor beta chain. Its matching antigen is unknown. The data stem from a study of identical twins. Study-wide results and caveats: Within beta out-of-frame sequences, the excess sharing observed between twins was weaker. Insertions ran lower in abundant cord blood beta clonotypes, though not in memory repertoires. Out-of-frame alpha sequences shared by twins were enriched for low generation probability.

The CDR3 loop spans 16 amino acids. V dropped 3 bases and J dropped 2 bases, with 18 bases sitting between them. The germline gives CDR1 DFQATT, CDR2 SNEGSKA (reference sequence). Healthy Caucasians supplied all donations. Via MiXCR, TCRdb re-called the 5' RACE reads, giving one row per CDR3 protein. This sample has hundreds of thousands of distinct CDR3 sequences, with roughly 8.6% found just once. These sequences were also reported in another study, on yellow fever vaccine responses in identical twins.

Sequencing was done on a sample of memory (CD45RO+) T cells sorted from blood. The sequence derives from a woman aged 18-29 years in good health. This sequence joins TRBV20-1 and TRBJ2-3, with TRBD1 as a possible D gene (5 bases). The CDR3 DNA sequence: TGCAGTGCTAGCCCCAAGGGGTTCGGCCACACAGATACGCAGTATTTT. Translating gives CSASPKGFGHTDTQYF.